These 14 T cell receptor beta chains share one sample of origin, sequenced in a study of CD8 T cells in Susac syndrome. RNA amounts of 0.5 to 1 ug underwent reverse transcription with random hexamers. MiXCR was run by TCRdb on the immunoSEQ multiplex PCR reads, yielding one entry per CDR3 protein. Of under 200,000 distinct CDR3 sequences listed, 90% to 95% are singletons. Sequencing used CD4+ T cells from PBMCs. These receptors were obtained from a human donor in good health.

V and J are TRBV12-3 or TRBV12-4 and TRBJ2-7; possible D gene TRBD2, 5 bases. The CDR3 covers 14 residues. V shed 4 bases and J shed 3 bases, with 13 bases lying between them. CDR3 in amino acids: CASSSSGNLYEQYF. The DNA for the CDR3 is TGTGCCAGCAGTTCATCCGGGAATCTCTACGAGCAGTACTTC.

The chain recombines TRBV20-1 with TRBJ1-5; TRBD1 agrees at 9 bases. The germline gives CDR1 DFQATT, CDR2 SNEGSKA (reference sequence). V gave up 7 bases and J gave up 5 bases; unmatched junction bases: 3. This CDR3 is 12 amino acids long. The CDR3 spells CSGRTGDQPQHF. DNA for the CDR3: TGCAGTGGTCGGACAGGGGATCAGCCCCAGCATTTT.

This chain links TRBV2 with TRBJ2-1; no clear D gene. Germline loops: CDR1 SNHLY, CDR2 FYNNEI. With 5 bases removed from V and 1 base from J, the gap between germline ends came to 6 bases. CDR3 size: 13 residues. The CDR3 DNA follows: TGTGCCAGCAGTTTAGGGTCCTACAATGAGCAGTTCTTC. Translating it yields CASSLGSYNEQFF.

The chain joins TRBV20-1 to TRBJ2-1, with unresolved D. Trimming pared 3 bases from V and 3 bases from J, leaving 3 bases between. The CDR3 runs to 11 residues. Germline-derived CDR1 and CDR2 are DFQATT and SNEGSKA (reference sequence). DNA for the CDR3: TGCAGTGCTAGGCTCTACAATGAGCAGTTCTTC. This encodes CSARLYNEQFF.

The chain employs TRBV27 and TRBJ1-1; D is perhaps TRBD1 (5 bases). CDR3 size: 15 residues. Germline values: CDR1 MNHEY, CDR2 SMNVEV (reference sequence). The V end was cut by 8 bases, the J end by 1 base, with 17 bases between. CDR3 nucleotides: TGTGCCAGCGGGGGAATGGGGAGACGGAACACTGAAGCTTTCTTT. Translation: CASGGMGRRNTEAFF.

The chain couples TRBV23-1 to TRBJ2-1, with D hard to call. TRBV23-1 is an open reading frame whose function is uncertain. V lost 3 bases, J lost 9 bases, and 15 bases lay in between. The CDR3 is made up of 14 amino acids. The chain's CDR3 is CASSHHLQVSEQFF. CDR3 bases: TGCGCCAGCAGTCACCATCTTCAAGTTAGTGAGCAGTTCTTC.

The genes are TRBV27 and TRBJ2-7, with 8 bases that match TRBD1. Germline V gene data show CDR1 as MNHEY and CDR2 as SMNVEV (reference sequence). This CDR3 has 14 residues. With V trimmed by 6 bases and J by 2 bases, 6 bases remained unmatched. CDR3 region: CASRRQGTTYEQYF. In DNA, the CDR3 is TGTGCCAGCAGAAGACAGGGGACGACCTACGAGCAGTACTTC.

The chain combines TRBV3-1 with TRBJ1-1, with D hard to call. The CDR3 runs 14 residues. V lost 0 bases and J 6 bases, leaving 11 bases between the germline ends. The germline V gene encodes CDR1 LGHDT and CDR2 YNNKEL (reference sequence). The CDR3 coding sequence is TGTGCCAGCAGCCAAGAAACGCCGGGCGCTGAAGCTTTCTTT. It translates to CASSQETPGAEAFF.

The genes are TRBV4-2 and TRBJ2-3, with D perhaps matching TRBD2 (6 bases). The V gene's germline CDR1 is LGHNA and CDR2 YNFKEQ. This CDR3 spans 15 amino acids. With 0 bases removed from V and 7 bases from J, the gap between germline ends came to 14 bases. This chain's CDR3 is CASSQDRRDDNTQYF. Written as DNA, the CDR3 is TGTGCCAGCAGCCAAGATAGGAGGGACGATAATACGCAGTATTTT.

A single count supports this clonotype. The V and J genes are TRBV20-1 and TRBJ1-5; D may be TRBD1 (6 bases). V was cut by 2 bases and J by 9 bases, with 17 bases left in between. The V gene's germline CDR1 is DFQATT and CDR2 SNEGSKA (reference sequence). The CDR3 is made up of 14 amino acids. This CDR3 reads CSARKGGRKTPQHF. The CDR3 coding sequence is TGCAGTGCTAGAAAGGGGGGGCGGAAGACGCCCCAGCATTTT.

The chain is built from TRBV7-2 and TRBJ2-3; the D gene is possibly TRBD2 (6 bases). The CDR3 is made up of 12 amino acids. Germline CDR1 and CDR2: SGHTA and FQGNSA. V dropped 8 bases and J dropped 2 bases, with 8 bases sitting between them. The CDR3 DNA follows: TGTGCCAGCGGGGGGAACACAGATACGCAGTATTTT. Residues: CASGGNTDTQYF.

The gene calls are TRBV7-2 and TRBJ1-5; 7 bases map to TRBD1. The V segment lost 5 bases and the J segment 2 bases; nucleotides outside the gene matches: 6. The length of the CDR3 is 15 residues. CDR1 is SGHTA and CDR2 is FQGNSA in the germline V gene. The CDR3 DNA sequence: TGTGCCAGCAGCCGGGGACAGATCGGCAATCAGCCCCAGCATTTT. Amino acid sequence: CASSRGQIGNQPQHF.

This clonotype was counted once. The chain has TRBV24-1 and TRBJ2-1, with 8 bases identical to TRBD1. This CDR3 region has 16 residues. The germline gives CDR1 KGHDR, CDR2 SFDVKD. V shed 3 bases and J 5 bases; nucleotides not matched to a gene: 8. The CDR3 spells CATSDPGTGQNNEQFF. Written as DNA, the CDR3 is TGTGCCACCAGTGATCCCGGGACAGGTCAAAACAATGAGCAGTTCTTC.

This clonotype has a single count. This chain's CDR3 is CSAPGLGYNEQFF. The CDR3 coding sequence is TGCAGCGCACCGGGACTAGGGTACAATGAGCAGTTCTTC. The V gene is TRBV29-1, the J gene TRBJ2-1, with 8 bases fitting TRBD2. Trimming cost V 7 bases and J 4 bases; bases outside gene matches: 6. The CDR3 covers 13 residues. The germline V gene encodes CDR1 SQVTM and CDR2 ANQGSEA.